This is a list of T cell receptor beta chains from one sample in a study of CD49a tissue-resident CD8 T cells in human skin. The assay was immunoSEQ multiplex PCR, and TCRdb's table has in-frame clones only and misses some. The sample has some 20 clones. The sequencing sample was made of CD103+ CD49a- CD8+ T cells sorted from skin dermis. The receptor set was obtained from a human donor in good health. CDR3s include the opening cysteine and the closing phenylalanine or tryptophan. The order of the fields is J gene, V gene, D gene, CDR3 protein, CDR3 DNA. The D gene is left open where the match is weak.

TRBJ1-1	TRBV4-1	TRBD1	CASSGRQGGSQMGGTEAFF	TGCGCCAGCAGCGGTCGACAGGGGGGCTCACAGATGGGAGGCACTGAAGCTTTCTTT
TRBJ2-7	TRBV2	.	CASTRLSGVEQYF	TGTGCCAGCACGCGTCTTTCCGGGGTCGAGCAGTACTTC
TRBJ1-5	TRBV6-1	.	CASSEGSRVNQPQHF	TGTGCCAGCAGTGAAGGGTCCAGGGTGAATCAGCCCCAGCATTTT
TRBJ1-1	TRBV6-4	TRBD1	CASRGTGTGTEAFF	TGTGCCAGCAGGGGGACAGGGACGGGCACTGAAGCTTTCTTT